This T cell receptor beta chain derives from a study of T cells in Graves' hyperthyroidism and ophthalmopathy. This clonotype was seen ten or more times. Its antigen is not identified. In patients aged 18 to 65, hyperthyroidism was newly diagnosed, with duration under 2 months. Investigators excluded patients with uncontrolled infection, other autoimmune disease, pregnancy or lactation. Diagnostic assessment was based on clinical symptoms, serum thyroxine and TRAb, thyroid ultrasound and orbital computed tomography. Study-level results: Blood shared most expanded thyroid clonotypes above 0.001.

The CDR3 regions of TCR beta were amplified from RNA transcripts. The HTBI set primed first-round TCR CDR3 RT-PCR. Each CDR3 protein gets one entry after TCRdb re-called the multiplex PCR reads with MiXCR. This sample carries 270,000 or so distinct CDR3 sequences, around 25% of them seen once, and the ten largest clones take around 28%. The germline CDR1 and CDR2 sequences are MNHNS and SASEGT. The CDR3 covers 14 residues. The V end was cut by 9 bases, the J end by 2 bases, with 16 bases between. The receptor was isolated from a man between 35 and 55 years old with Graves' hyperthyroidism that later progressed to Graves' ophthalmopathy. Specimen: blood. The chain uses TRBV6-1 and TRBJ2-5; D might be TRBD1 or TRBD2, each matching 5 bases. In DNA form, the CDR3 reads TGTGCCAGTAAATCCGGGACCAAACAAGAGACCCAGTACTTC. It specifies CASKSGTKQETQYF.